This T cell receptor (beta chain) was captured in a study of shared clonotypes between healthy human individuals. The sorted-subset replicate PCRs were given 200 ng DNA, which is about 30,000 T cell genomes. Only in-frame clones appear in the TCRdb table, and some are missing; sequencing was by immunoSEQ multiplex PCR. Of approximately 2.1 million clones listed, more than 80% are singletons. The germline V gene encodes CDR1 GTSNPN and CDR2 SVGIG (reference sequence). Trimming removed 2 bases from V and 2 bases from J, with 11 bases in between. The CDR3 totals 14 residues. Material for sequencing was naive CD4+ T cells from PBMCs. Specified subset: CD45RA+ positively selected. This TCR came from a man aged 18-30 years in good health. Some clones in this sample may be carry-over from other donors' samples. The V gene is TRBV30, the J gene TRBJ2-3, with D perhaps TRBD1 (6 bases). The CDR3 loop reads CAWSLGGDTDTQYF. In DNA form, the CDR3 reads TGTGCCTGGAGTTTAGGGGGAGACACAGATACGCAGTATTTT.